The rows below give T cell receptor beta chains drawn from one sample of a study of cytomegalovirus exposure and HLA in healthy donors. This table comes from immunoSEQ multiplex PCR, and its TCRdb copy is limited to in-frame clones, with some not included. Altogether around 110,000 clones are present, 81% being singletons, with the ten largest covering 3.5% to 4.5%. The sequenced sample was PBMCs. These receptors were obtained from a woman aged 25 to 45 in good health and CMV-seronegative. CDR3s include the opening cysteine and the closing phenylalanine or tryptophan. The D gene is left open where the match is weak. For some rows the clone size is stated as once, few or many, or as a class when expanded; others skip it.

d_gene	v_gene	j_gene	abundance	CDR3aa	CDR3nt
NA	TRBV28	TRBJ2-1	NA	CASSSTTANSYNEQFF	TGTGCCAGCAGTTCGACAACTGCAAACTCCTACAATGAGCAGTTCTTC
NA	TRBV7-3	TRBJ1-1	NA	CASSLGRTVRNTEAFF	TGTGCCAGCAGCTTAGGGCGGACAGTCCGGAACACTGAAGCTTTCTTT
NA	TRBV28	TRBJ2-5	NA	CASSLGGTQETQYF	TGTGCCAGCAGTTTAGGCGGGACTCAAGAGACCCAGTACTTC
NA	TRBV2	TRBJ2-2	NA	CASRGLQGRQLFF	TGTGCCAGCAGGGGCTTACAGGGGAGGCAGCTGTTTTTT
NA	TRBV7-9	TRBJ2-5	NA	CASSPHQQETQYF	TGTGCCAGCAGCCCTCATCAGCAAGAGACCCAGTACTTC
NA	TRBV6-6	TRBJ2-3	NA	CASRGGGTDTQYF	TGTGCCAGCAGGGGGGGTGGGACAGATACGCAGTATTTT
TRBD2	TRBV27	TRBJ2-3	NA	CATASGLSYTQYF	TGTGCCACCGCTAGCGGCCTGTCGTATACGCAGTATTTT
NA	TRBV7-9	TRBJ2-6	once	CASSLFVALGTGANVLTF	TGTGCCAGCAGCTTATTCGTGGCGCTAGGAACTGGGGCCAACGTCCTGACTTTC
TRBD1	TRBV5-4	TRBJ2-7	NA	CASSPAGDRVYEQYF	TGTGCCAGCAGCCCCGCGGGGGACAGGGTATACGAGCAGTACTTC
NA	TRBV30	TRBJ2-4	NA	CAWSAIPGTKNIQYF	TGTGCCTGGAGCGCGATCCCCGGGACCAAAAACATTCAGTACTTC
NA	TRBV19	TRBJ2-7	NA	CASSIGGAYEQYF	TGTGCCAGTAGTATTGGAGGGGCCTACGAGCAGTACTTC
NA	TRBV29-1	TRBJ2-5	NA	CSGGTSMTKTQYF	TGCAGCGGGGGAACTAGCATGACAAAGACCCAGTACTTC
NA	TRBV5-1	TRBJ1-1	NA	CASSWGGTGNTEAFF	TGCGCCAGCAGCTGGGGGGGGACGGGGAACACTGAAGCTTTCTTT
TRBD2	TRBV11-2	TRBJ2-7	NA	CASSSQLAETYEQYF	TGTGCCAGCAGCTCCCAACTAGCGGAGACCTACGAGCAGTACTTC
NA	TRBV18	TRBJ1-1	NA	CASSPPVGGMNTEAFF	TGTGCCAGCTCACCACCAGTGGGGGGGATGAACACTGAAGCTTTCTTT
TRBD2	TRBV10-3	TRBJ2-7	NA	CAISESELADQYF	TGTGCCATCAGTGAGTCAGAACTAGCGGATCAGTACTTC
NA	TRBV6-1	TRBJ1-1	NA	CASRDSMNTEAFF	TGTGCCAGCAGGGACAGTATGAACACTGAAGCTTTCTTT
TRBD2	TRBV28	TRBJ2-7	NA	CASSSPAGVPYEQYF	TGTGCCAGCAGTTCACCCGCGGGAGTCCCCTACGAGCAGTACTTC
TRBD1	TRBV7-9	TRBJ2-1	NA	CASSPRQGSSYNEQFF	TGTGCCAGCAGCCCCCGACAGGGGTCAAGCTACAATGAGCAGTTCTTC
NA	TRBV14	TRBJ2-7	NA	CASSPFAGYEQYF	TGTGCCAGCAGTCCATTCGCGGGCTACGAGCAGTACTTC
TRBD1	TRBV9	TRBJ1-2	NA	CASTETGHGYTF	TGTGCCAGCACAGAGACAGGGCATGGCTACACCTTC
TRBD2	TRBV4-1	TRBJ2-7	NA	CASSHPPGLVKTYEQYF	TGCGCCAGCAGCCATCCTCCGGGACTAGTCAAGACCTACGAGCAGTACTTC
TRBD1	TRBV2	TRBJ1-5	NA	CASSEGYSGQGVSNQPQHF	TGTGCCAGCAGTGAAGGTTACTCCGGACAGGGGGTAAGCAATCAGCCCCAGCATTTT
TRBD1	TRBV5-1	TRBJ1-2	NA	CASSLGGQGEGGYTF	TGCGCCAGCAGCTTGGGGGGACAGGGAGAAGGAGGCTACACCTTC
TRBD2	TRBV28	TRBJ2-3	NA	CASTPGGGFTDTQYF	TGTGCCAGCACTCCAGGCGGGGGATTCACAGATACGCAGTATTTT